This T cell receptor beta chain stems from a study of cytomegalovirus exposure and HLA in healthy donors. Donors were nominally healthy when sampled, though unrecorded immune exposures were likely. The PCR employed 60 Vbeta primers together with 13 Jbeta primers. Profiled with immunoSEQ multiplex PCR; TCRdb holds only in-frame clones, not every one. The table gives some 120,000 clones; the top ten clones make up about 2.2% of it. General study points: The study listed some 160 cytomegalovirus-associated TCR beta chains.

Comments on this clone: What it recognizes is unknown.

V was pared by 4 bases and J by 9 bases, with 12 bases of the junction left unmatched. The CDR3 spans 16 residues. Germline V gene data show CDR1 as SGHRS and CDR2 as YFSETQ. Sequencing was performed on PBMCs. This receptor was obtained from a man aged 35 to 55 in good health and CMV-seronegative. V usage is TRBV5-1 and J usage is TRBJ2-1, with TRBD2 identical over 11 bases. The chain's CDR3 is CASSGGLADGWGEQFF. CDR3 DNA: TGCGCCAGCAGCGGGGGACTAGCGGATGGCTGGGGTGAGCAGTTCTTC. The entire variable domain, with the rest obtained from reference TRBV5-1 and TRBJ2-1, is as follows: KAGVTQTPRYLIKTRGQQVTLSCSPISGHRSVSWYQQTPGQGLQFLFEYFSETQRNKGNFPGRFSGRQFSNSRSEMNVSTLELGDSALYLCASSGGLADGWGEQFFGPGTRLTVL.